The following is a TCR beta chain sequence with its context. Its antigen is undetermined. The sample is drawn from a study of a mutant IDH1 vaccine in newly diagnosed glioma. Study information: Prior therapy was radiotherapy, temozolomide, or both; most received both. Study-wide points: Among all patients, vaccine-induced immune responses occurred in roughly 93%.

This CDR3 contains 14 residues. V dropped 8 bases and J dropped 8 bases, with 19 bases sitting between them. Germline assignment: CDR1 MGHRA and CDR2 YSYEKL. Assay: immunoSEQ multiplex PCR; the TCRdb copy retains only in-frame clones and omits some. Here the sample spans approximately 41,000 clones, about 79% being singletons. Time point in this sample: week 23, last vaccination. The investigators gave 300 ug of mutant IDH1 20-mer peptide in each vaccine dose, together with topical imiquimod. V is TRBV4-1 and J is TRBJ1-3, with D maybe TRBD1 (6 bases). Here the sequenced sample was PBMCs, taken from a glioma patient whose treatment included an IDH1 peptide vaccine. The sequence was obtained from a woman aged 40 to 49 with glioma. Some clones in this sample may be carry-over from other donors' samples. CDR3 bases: TGCGCCAGCGGTCCCGGGGGCCAGGGAGACACCATATATTTT. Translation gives CASGPGGQGDTIYF.